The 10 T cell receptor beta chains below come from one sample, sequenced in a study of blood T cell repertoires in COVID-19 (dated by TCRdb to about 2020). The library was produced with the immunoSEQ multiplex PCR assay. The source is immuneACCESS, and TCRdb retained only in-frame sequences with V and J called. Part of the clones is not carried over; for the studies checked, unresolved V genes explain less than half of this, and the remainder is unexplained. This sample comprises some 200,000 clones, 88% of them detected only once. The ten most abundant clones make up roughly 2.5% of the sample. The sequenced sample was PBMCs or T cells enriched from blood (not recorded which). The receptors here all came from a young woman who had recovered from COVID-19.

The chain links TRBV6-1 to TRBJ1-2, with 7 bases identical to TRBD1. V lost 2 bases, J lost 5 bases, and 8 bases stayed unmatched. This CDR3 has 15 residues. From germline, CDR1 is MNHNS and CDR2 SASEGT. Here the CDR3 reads CASSEWNQGDYGYTF. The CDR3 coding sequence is TGTGCCAGCAGTGAATGGAATCAGGGGGATTATGGCTACACCTTC.

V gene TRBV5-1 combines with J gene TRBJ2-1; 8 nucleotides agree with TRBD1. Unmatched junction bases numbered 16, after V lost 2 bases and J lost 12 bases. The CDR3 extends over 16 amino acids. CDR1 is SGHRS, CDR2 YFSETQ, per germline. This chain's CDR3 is CASSLIPGTGLEGQFF. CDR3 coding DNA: TGCGCCAGCAGCTTAATCCCCGGGACAGGCCTCGAGGGGCAGTTCTTC.

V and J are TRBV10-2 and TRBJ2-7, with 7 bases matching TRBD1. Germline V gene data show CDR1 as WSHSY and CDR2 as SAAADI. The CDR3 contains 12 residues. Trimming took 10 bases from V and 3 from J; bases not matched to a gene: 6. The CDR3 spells CATATGNYEQYF. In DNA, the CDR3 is TGCGCCACCGCGACAGGGAACTACGAGCAGTACTTC.

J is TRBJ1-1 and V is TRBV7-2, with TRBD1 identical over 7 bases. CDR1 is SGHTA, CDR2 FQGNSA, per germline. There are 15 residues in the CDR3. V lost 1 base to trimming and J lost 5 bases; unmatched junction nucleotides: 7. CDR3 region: CASSLGGAGGTEAFF. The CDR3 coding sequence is TGTGCCAGCAGCTTAGGGGGGGCAGGGGGTACTGAAGCTTTCTTT. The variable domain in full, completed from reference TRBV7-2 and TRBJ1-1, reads GAGVSQSPSNKVTEKGKDVELRCDPISGHTALYWYRQSLGQGLEFLIYFQGNSAPDKSGLPSDRFSAERTGGSVSTLTIQRTQQEDSAVYLCASSLGGAGGTEAFFGQGTRLTVV.

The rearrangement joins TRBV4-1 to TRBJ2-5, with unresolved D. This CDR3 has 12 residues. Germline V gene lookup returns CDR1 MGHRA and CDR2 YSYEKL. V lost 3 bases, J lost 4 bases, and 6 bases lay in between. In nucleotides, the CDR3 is TGCGCCAGCAGCCATACCGGAGAGACCCAGTACTTC. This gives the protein CASSHTGETQYF.

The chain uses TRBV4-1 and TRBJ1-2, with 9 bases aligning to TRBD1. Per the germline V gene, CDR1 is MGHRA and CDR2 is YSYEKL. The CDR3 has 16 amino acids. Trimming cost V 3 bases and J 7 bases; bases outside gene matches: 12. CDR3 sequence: CASSQGWTGATVGYTF. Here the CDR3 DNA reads TGCGCCAGCAGCCAGGGTTGGACAGGGGCCACAGTTGGCTACACCTTC.

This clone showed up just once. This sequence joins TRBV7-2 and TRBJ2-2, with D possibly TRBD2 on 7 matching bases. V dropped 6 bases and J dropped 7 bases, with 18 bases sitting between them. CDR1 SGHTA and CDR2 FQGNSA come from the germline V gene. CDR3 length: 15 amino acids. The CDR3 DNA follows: TGTGCCAGCAGATCCCTCGGGGGGCTTAGCGGGGAGCTGTTTTTT. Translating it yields CASRSLGGLSGELFF. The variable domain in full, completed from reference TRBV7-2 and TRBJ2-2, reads GAGVSQSPSNKVTEKGKDVELRCDPISGHTALYWYRQSLGQGLEFLIYFQGNSAPDKSGLPSDRFSAERTGGSVSTLTIQRTQQEDSAVYLCASRSLGGLSGELFFGEGSRLTVL.

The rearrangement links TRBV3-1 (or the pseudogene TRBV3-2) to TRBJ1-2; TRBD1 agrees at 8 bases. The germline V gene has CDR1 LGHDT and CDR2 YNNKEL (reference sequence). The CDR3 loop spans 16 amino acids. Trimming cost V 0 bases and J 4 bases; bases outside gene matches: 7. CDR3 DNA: TGTGCCAGCAGCCAAGACTCCCAGGGGGCGAGCTATGGCTACACCTTC. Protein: CASSQDSQGASYGYTF.

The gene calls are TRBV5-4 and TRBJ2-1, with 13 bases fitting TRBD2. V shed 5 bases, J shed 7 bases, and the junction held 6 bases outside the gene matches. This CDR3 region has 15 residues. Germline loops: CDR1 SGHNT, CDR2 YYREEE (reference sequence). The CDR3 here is CASSLTSGGANEQFF. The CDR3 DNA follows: TGTGCCAGCAGTCTAACTAGCGGGGGGGCGAATGAGCAGTTCTTC.

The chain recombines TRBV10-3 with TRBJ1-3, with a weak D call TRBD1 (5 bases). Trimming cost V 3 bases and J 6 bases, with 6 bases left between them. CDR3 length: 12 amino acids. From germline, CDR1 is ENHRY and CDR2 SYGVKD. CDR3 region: CAISEGENTIYF. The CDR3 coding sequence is TGTGCCATCAGTGAAGGGGAAAACACCATATATTTT.